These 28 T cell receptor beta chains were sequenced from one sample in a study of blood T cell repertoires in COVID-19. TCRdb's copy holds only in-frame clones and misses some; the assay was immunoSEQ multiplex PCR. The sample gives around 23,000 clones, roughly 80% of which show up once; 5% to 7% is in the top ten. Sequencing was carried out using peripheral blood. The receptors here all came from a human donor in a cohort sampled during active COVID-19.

CDR3 region: CASSQTQGARGYGYTF. The CDR3 DNA reads TGTGCCAGCAGCCAGACCCAGGGGGCGCGCGGCTATGGCTACACCTTC. The chain combines TRBV5-4 with TRBJ1-2; 8 nucleotides align to TRBD1. The CDR3 runs to 16 residues. The germline CDR1 and CDR2 sequences are SGHNT and YYREEE (reference sequence). The V and J ends lost 4 bases and 4 bases, in that order; junction bases with no gene match: 12.

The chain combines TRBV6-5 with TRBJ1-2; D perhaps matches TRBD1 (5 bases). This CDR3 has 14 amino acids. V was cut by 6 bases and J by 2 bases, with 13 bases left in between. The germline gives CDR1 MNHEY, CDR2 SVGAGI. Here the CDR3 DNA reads TGTGCCAGCAGAGGACGGGGACTAAACTATGGCTACACCTTC. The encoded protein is CASRGRGLNYGYTF.

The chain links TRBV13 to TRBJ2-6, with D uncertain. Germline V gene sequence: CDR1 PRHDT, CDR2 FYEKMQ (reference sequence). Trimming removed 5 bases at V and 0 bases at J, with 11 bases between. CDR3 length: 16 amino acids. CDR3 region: CASSPDLSSGANVLTF. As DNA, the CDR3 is TGTGCCAGCAGCCCCGACTTATCCTCTGGGGCCAACGTCCTGACTTTC.

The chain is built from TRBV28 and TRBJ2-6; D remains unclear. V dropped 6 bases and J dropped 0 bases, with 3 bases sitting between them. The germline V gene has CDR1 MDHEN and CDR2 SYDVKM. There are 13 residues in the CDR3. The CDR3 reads CASRSSGANVLTF. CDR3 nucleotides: TGTGCCAGCAGGAGCTCTGGGGCCAACGTCCTGACTTTC.

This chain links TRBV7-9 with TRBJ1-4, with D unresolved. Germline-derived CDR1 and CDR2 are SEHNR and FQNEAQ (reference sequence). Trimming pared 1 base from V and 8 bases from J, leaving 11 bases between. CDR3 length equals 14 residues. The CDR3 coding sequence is TGTGCCAGCAGCTTAGGCCAACCGGGGGAAAAACTGTTTTTT. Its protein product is CASSLGQPGEKLFF.

The CDR3, as DNA: TGTGCCAGCAGTACTGGGGGGGTGGGTGAAAAACTGTTTTTT. This sequence encodes CASSTGGVGEKLFF. The chain links TRBV6-5 to TRBJ1-4; possible D gene TRBD1, 5 bases. V dropped 5 bases and J dropped 7 bases, with 14 bases sitting between them. The length of the CDR3 is 14 residues. The germline gives CDR1 MNHEY, CDR2 SVGAGI.

The CDR3 is CAWSPRGGIYEQYF. The CDR3 DNA reads TGTGCCTGGAGTCCCAGGGGTGGGATCTACGAGCAGTACTTC. The rearrangement uses TRBV30 and TRBJ2-7; maybe TRBD1 (6 bases). The CDR3 totals 14 residues. Germline V gene sequence: CDR1 GTSNPN, CDR2 SVGIG (reference sequence). Trimming pared 2 bases from V and 3 bases from J, leaving 14 bases between.

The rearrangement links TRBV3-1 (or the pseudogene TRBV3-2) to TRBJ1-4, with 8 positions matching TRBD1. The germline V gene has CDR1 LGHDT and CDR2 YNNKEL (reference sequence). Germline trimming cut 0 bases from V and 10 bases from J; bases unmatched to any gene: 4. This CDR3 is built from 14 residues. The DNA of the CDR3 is TGTGCCAGCAGCCAAGACCCACAGGGGGGAAAACTGTTTTTT. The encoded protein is CASSQDPQGGKLFF.

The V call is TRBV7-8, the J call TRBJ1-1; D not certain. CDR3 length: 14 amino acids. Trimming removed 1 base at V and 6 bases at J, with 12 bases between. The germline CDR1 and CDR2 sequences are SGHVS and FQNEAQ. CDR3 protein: CASSLDQSGAEAFF. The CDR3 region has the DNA TGTGCCAGCAGCTTAGACCAGTCCGGGGCTGAAGCTTTCTTT.

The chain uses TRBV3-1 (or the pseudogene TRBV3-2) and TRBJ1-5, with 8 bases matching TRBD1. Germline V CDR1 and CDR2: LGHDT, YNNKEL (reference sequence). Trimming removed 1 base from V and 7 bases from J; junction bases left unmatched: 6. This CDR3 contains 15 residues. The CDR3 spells CASSQGTGSWQPQHF. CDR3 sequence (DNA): TGTGCCAGCAGCCAAGGGACAGGGTCTTGGCAGCCCCAGCATTTT.

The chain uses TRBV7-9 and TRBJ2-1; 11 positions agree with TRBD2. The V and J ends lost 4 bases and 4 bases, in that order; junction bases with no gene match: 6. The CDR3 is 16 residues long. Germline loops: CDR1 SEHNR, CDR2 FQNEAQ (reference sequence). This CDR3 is CASSSSSGGKYNEQFF. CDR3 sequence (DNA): TGTGCCAGCAGCTCTTCTAGCGGGGGGAAATACAATGAGCAGTTCTTC.

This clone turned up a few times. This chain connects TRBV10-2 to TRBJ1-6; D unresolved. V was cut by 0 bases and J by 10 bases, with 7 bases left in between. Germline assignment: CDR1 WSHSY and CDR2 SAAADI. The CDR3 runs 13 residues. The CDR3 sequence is CASSESIQSPLHF. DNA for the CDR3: TGCGCCAGCAGTGAGTCGATACAGTCACCCCTCCACTTT.

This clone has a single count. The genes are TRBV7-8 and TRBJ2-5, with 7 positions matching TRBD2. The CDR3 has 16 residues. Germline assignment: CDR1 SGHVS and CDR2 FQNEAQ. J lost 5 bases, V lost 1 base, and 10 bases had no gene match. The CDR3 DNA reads TGTGCCAGCAGCTTAGGGTCGCGGCAAGCGGGGGAGACCCAGTACTTC. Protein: CASSLGSRQAGETQYF. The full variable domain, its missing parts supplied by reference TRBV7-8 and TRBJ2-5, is GAGVSQSPRYKVAKRGQDVALRCDPISGHVSLFWYQQALGQGPEFLTYFQNEAQLDKSGLPSDRFFAERPEGSVSTLKIQRTQQEDSAVYLCASSLGSRQAGETQYFGPGTRLLVL.

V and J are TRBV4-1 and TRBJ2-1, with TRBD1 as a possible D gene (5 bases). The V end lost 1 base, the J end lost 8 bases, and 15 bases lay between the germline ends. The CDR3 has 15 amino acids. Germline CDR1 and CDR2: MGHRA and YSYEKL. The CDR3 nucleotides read TGCGCCAGCAGCCAAGCTTCCGCTAGGGGCTATGAGCAGTTCTTC. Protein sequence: CASSQASARGYEQFF.

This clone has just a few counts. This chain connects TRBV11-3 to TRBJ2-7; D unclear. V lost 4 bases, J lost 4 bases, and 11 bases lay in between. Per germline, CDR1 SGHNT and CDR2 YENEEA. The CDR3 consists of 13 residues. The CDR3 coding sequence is TGTGCCAGCAGCTCCCCGAGGATTTACGAGCAGTACTTC. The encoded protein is CASSSPRIYEQYF.

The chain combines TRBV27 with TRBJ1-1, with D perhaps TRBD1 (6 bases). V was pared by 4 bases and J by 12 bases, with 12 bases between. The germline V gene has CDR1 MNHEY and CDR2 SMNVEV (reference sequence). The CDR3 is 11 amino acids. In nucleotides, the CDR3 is TGTGCCAGCAGTTCTCAGGGGCCGACTTTCTTT. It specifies CASSSQGPTFF.

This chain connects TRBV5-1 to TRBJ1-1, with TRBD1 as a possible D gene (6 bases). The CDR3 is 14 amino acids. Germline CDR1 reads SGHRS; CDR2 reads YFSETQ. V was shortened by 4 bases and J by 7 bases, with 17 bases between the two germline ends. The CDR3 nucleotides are TGCGCCAGCAGCCAGGACACAGGGATAGGTGAAGCTTTCTTT. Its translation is CASSQDTGIGEAFF.

The CDR3 is CSVVGQGYPRETQYF. DNA for the CDR3: TGCAGCGTAGTAGGACAGGGTTATCCTCGAGAGACCCAGTACTTC. The chain carries TRBV29-1 and TRBJ2-5; 8 nucleotides agree with TRBD1. CDR3 length: 15 residues. The germline V gene has CDR1 SQVTM and CDR2 ANQGSEA. J lost 4 bases, V lost 6 bases, and 13 bases had no gene match. The variable domain in full, completed from reference TRBV29-1 and TRBJ2-5, reads SAVISQKPSRDICQRGTSLTIQCQVDSQVTMMFWYRQQPGQSLTLIATANQGSEATYESGFVIDKFPISRPNLTFSTLTVSNMSPEDSSIYLCSVVGQGYPRETQYFGPGTRLLVL.

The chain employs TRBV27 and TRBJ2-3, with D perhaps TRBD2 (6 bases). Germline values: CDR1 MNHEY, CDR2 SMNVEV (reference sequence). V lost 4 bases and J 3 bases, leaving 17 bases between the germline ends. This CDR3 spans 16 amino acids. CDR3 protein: CASSSPPSGRTDTQYF. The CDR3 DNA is TGTGCCAGCAGTTCCCCCCCGAGCGGGCGAACAGATACGCAGTATTTT.

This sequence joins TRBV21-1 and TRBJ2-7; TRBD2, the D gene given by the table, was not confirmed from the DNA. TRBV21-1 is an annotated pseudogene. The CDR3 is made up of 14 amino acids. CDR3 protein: CASSNNDGSYEQYF. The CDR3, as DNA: TGTGCCAGCAGCAATAACGACGGGAGCTACGAGCAGTACTTC.

The CDR3 bases are TGTGCCTGGCGGGGGGGGGTCGAAAAACTGTTTTTT. Translating gives CAWRGGVEKLFF. The chain combines TRBV30 with TRBJ1-4; D is possibly TRBD1 (5 bases). This CDR3 region has 12 residues. V was trimmed by 5 bases and J by 8 bases, leaving 12 bases between them. Germline V gene lookup returns CDR1 GTSNPN and CDR2 SVGIG (reference sequence).

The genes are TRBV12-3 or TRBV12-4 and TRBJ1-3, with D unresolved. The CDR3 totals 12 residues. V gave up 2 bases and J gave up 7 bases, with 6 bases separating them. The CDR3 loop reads CASSLIQNTIYF. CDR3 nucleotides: TGTGCCAGCAGTTTAATCCAGAACACCATATATTTT.

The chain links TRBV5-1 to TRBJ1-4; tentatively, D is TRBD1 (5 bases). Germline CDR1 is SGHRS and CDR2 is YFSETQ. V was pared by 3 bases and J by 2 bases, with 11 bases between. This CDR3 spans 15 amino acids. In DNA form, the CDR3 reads TGCGCCAGCAGCTCTACAGGAGTGACTAATGAAAAACTGTTTTTT. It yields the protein CASSSTGVTNEKLFF.

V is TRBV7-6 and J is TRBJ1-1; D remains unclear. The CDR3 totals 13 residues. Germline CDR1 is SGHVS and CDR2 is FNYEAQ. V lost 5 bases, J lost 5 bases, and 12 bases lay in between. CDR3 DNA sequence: TGTGCCAGCAGCGCGTCGGGGAGGACTGAAGCTTTCTTT. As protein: CASSASGRTEAFF.

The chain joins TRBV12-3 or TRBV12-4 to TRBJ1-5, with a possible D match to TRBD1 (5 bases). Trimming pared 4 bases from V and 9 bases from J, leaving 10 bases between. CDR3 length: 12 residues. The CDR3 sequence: CASSSLGGPQHF. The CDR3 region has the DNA TGTGCCAGCAGTTCTCTGGGGGGGCCCCAGCATTTT.

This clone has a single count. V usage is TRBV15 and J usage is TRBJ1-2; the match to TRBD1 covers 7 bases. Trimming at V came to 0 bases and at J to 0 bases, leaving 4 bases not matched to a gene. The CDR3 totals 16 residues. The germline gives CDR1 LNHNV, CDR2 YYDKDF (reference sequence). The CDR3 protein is CATSRESQGANYGYTF. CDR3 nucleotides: TGTGCCACCAGCAGAGAGTCCCAGGGGGCTAACTATGGCTACACCTTC.

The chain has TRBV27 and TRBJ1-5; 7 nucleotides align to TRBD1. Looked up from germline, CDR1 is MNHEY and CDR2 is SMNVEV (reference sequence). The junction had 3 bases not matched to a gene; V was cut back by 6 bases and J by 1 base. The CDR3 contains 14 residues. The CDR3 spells CASRTGLSNQPQHF. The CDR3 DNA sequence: TGTGCCAGCAGGACAGGGTTGAGCAATCAGCCCCAGCATTTT.

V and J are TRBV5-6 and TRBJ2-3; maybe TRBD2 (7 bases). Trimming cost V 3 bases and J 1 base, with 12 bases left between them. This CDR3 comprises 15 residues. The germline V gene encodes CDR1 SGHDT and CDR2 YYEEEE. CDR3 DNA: TGTGCCAGCAGCTCCCGCGGGGGCCGCACAGATACGCAGTATTTT. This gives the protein CASSSRGGRTDTQYF.